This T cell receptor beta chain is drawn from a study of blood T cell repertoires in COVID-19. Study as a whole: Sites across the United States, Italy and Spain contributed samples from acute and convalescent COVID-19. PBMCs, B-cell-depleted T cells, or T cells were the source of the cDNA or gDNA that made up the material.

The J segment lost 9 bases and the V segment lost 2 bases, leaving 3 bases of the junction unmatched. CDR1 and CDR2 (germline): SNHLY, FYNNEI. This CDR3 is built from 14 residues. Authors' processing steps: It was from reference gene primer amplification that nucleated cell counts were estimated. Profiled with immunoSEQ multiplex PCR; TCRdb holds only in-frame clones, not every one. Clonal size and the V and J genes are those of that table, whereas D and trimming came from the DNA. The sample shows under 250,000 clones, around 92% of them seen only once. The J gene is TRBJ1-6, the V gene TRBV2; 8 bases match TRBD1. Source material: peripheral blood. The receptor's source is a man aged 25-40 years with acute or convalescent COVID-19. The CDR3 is CASSEQGALSPLHF. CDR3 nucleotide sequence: TGTGCCAGCAGTGAACAGGGGGCGCTTTCACCCCTCCACTTT.